These 18 T cell receptor beta chains were all obtained from the same sample, sequenced in a study of CD8+CD57+ T cells in acquired aplastic anemia. The template used for profiling TCR beta VDJ and CDR3 was genomic DNA. MiXCR was run by TCRdb on the reads, yielding one entry per CDR3 protein. The profile shows some 170,000 distinct CDR3 sequences, roughly 48% of them singletons. The sample was sorted CD4+, CD8+, or CD8+CD57+ T cells (not recorded which) from PBMCs. These receptors all come from a human donor in good health.

This clonotype was counted at least ten times. The chain links TRBV6-1 to TRBJ2-1, with D maybe TRBD1 (5 bases). The CDR3 consists of 12 residues. The ends were cut back, 6 bases at V and 10 bases at J, with 13 bases in the middle. In germline, CDR1 is MNHNS, CDR2 SASEGT. The CDR3 sequence is CASSYQGREQFF. In DNA, the CDR3 is TGTGCCAGCAGCTATCAGGGTCGGGAGCAGTTCTTC.

This clonotype was found many times. The chain combines TRBV2 with TRBJ2-7; a weak D match, TRBD1 (6 bases). The CDR3 runs 16 residues. Trimming took 5 bases from V and 7 from J, leaving 24 bases between them. Germline V gene data show CDR1 as SNHLY and CDR2 as FYNNEI. This CDR3 is CASSPLGGAPFGEQYF. As DNA, the CDR3 is TGTGCCAGCAGTCCTTTAGGGGGAGCACCCTTCGGGGAGCAGTACTTC.

This clonotype came up many times. The chain combines TRBV4-3 with TRBJ2-1, with D tentatively TRBD1 (5 bases). The V end was cut by 0 bases, the J end by 2 bases, with 5 bases between. This CDR3 comprises 14 residues. The germline gives CDR1 LGHNA, CDR2 YSLEER. CDR3 coding DNA: TGCGCCAGCAGCCAAGAACAGGCCTACAATGAGCAGTTCTTC. Translated: CASSQEQAYNEQFF.

Notes on this clonotype: A much larger clonotype is one base distant, so this may be a read error. The rearrangement uses TRBV14 and TRBJ2-3; 8 bases align to TRBD2. Looked up from germline, CDR1 is SGHDN and CDR2 is FVKESK. The CDR3 contains 16 residues. The junction had 7 bases not matched to a gene; V was cut back by 4 bases and J by 1 base. This CDR3 is CASSLWTSTRTDTQYF. DNA for the CDR3: TGTGCCAGCAGCCTCTGGACTAGCACTCGCACAGATACGCAGTATTTT.

This clonotype was detected only a few times. This chain uses TRBV12-3 or TRBV12-4 with TRBJ1-2, with D possibly TRBD1 on 5 matching bases. This CDR3 comprises 13 residues. V dropped 6 bases and J dropped 8 bases, with 16 bases sitting between them. CDR3 coding DNA: TGTGCCAGCAGGGGGGGACTCCTGGGGGGCTACACCTTC. It codes for CASRGGLLGGYTF.

This clonotype occurred many times. The V gene is TRBV5-1, the J gene TRBJ2-7; D not resolved. This CDR3 is built from 16 residues. The V and J ends lost 0 bases and 4 bases respectively, with 17 bases between them. CDR1 is SGHRS and CDR2 is YFSETQ in the germline V gene. The CDR3 spells CASSLAPVPRVYEQYF. As DNA, the CDR3 is TGCGCCAGCAGCTTGGCCCCAGTCCCCCGGGTGTACGAGCAGTACTTC.

This clonotype was picked up many times. The chain is built from TRBV12-3 or TRBV12-4 and TRBJ1-1, with TRBD1 as a possible D gene (6 bases). The CDR3 loop spans 13 amino acids. Trimming cost V 6 bases and J 3 bases, with 11 bases left between them. This chain's CDR3 is CASRLNRDTEAFF. CDR3 nucleotides: TGTGCCAGCAGACTCAACAGGGACACTGAAGCTTTCTTT.

This clonotype appeared many times. Written as DNA, the CDR3 is TGCAGTGCTAGAGTTGGGGGCTATGGCTACACCTTC. Translation gives CSARVGGYGYTF. The V and J genes are TRBV20-1 and TRBJ1-2, with D maybe TRBD1 (5 bases). The CDR3 contains 12 residues. Germline V gene sequence: CDR1 DFQATT, CDR2 SNEGSKA (reference sequence). V was shortened by 1 base and J by 4 bases, with 7 bases between the two germline ends.

Many counts were recorded for this clonotype. The V call is TRBV7-2, the J call TRBJ1-1; 8 bases agree with TRBD1. CDR3 length: 14 residues. The germline gives CDR1 SGHTA, CDR2 FQGNSA. Losses at the gene ends were 1 base for V and 5 bases for J; bases not matched to a gene: 3. Here the CDR3 reads CASSLGRGLTEAFF. The DNA of the CDR3 is TGTGCCAGCAGCTTAGGCAGGGGGCTAACTGAAGCTTTCTTT.

Worth noting for this clonotype: The CDR3 does not end in the conserved phenylalanine or tryptophan, so this is likely a read error. This chain connects TRBV9 to TRBJ1-1; 7 bases are shared with TRBD1. V dropped 4 bases and J dropped 3; count of bases not matched to a gene: 6. Germline CDR1 and CDR2: SGDLS and YYNGEE. The CDR3 is 14 residues long. CDR3 region: CASSRKTGDTEAFL. The DNA of the CDR3 is TGTGCCAGCAGCCGAAAAACAGGGGACACTGAAGCTTTCCTT.

About this clonotype itself: The junction shows a germline mismatch at one end, possibly a read error. The chain carries TRBV9 and TRBJ2-2, with 8 bases fitting TRBD2. This CDR3 contains 16 residues. Germline values: CDR1 SGDLS, CDR2 YYNGEE. The CDR3 is CASSEDGGAGTGDLFF. CDR3 in DNA: TGTGCCAGCAGCGAAGACGGGGGGGCGGGCACCGGGGATCTGTTTTTT.

The chain has TRBV24-1 and TRBJ2-5, with 11 bases lining up with TRBD2. CDR1 is KGHDR and CDR2 is SFDVKD in the germline V gene. After removal of 3 bases from V and 11 bases from J, the junction contained 4 bases not matched to a gene. The CDR3 is 13 amino acids. The CDR3 is CATSDAWTSGQYF. DNA for the CDR3: TGTGCCACCAGTGATGCGTGGACTAGCGGGCAGTACTTC.

This clonotype has a count of ten or more. V usage is TRBV12-3 or TRBV12-4 and J usage is TRBJ2-2; tentative D call: TRBD1 (6 bases). This CDR3 contains 13 residues. Trimming pared 5 bases from V and 6 bases from J, leaving 10 bases between. The CDR3 sequence is CASSPPGAGELFF. CDR3 DNA: TGTGCCAGCAGTCCCCCAGGGGCCGGGGAGCTGTTTTTT.

A note on this clonotype: A single base separates this from a much larger clone, so it may be a read error. The J gene is TRBJ2-5, the V gene TRBV11-2, with 10 bases lining up with TRBD1. Germline V gene data show CDR1 as SGHAT and CDR2 as FQNNGV. The CDR3 covers 19 residues. The J segment lost 11 bases and the V segment lost 5 bases, leaving 26 bases of the junction unmatched. CDR3 nucleotides: TGTGCCAGCAGCCCCCGGGGACAGGGGAGATTTCGGTCCTACAATGAGCAGTACTTC. Residues: CASSPRGQGRFRSYNEQYF.

This clonotype appeared a few times. V usage is TRBV2 and J usage is TRBJ1-1; TRBD1 aligns across 9 bases. CDR3 length: 13 residues. Trimming removed 10 bases from V and 1 base from J; junction bases left unmatched: 4. Germline V gene data show CDR1 as SNHLY and CDR2 as FYNNEI. The CDR3 here is CATTQGANTEAFF. The CDR3 region has the DNA TGTGCCACCACACAGGGGGCGAACACTGAAGCTTTCTTT.

The CDR3 spells CASSAGTLARQTQYF. For the CDR3, the DNA is TGTGCCAGCAGTGCGGGGACACTGGCTCGGCAGACCCAGTACTTC. The chain combines TRBV25-1 with TRBJ2-5, with D possibly being TRBD1 (6 bases). The CDR3 is 15 residues long. The V gene's germline CDR1 is MGHDK and CDR2 SYGVNS. The V gene lost 4 bases and the J gene lost 6 bases, with 18 bases spanning the gap.

The J gene is TRBJ1-4, the V gene TRBV27; D is uncertain. V lost 6 bases, J lost 3 bases, and 11 bases lay in between. CDR1 and CDR2 from the germline V gene are MNHEY and SMNVEV (reference sequence). The CDR3 is 14 residues long. CDR3 in amino acids: CASRGNVANEKLFF. The CDR3 bases are TGTGCCAGCAGGGGTAACGTGGCTAATGAAAAACTGTTTTTT. The full variable domain, completed using reference TRBV27 and TRBJ1-4, is EAQVTQNPRYLITVTGKKLTVTCSQNMNHEYMSWYRQDPGLGLRQIYYSMNVEVTDKGDVPEGYKVSRKEKRNFPLILESPSPNQTSLYFCASRGNVANEKLFFGSGTQLSVL.

Ten or more counts support this clonotype. The CDR3 is CASSTGQGGGELFF. CDR3 sequence (DNA): TGTGCCAGCAGCACTGGACAGGGGGGCGGGGAGCTGTTTTTT. This sequence joins TRBV7-3 and TRBJ2-2; TRBD1 agrees at 10 bases. CDR3 length: 14 residues. V lost 5 bases to trimming and J lost 7 bases; unmatched junction nucleotides: 4. In germline, CDR1 is SGHTA, CDR2 FQGTGA.